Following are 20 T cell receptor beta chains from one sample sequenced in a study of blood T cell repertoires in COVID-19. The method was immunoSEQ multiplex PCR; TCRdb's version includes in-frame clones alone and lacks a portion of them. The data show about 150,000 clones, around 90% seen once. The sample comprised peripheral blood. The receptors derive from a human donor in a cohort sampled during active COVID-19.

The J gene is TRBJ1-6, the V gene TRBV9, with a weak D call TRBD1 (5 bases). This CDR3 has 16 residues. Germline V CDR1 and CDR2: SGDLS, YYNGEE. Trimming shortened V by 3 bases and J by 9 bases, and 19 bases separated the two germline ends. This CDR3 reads CASSGYNDPGGSPLHF. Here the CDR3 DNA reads TGTGCCAGCAGCGGATATAATGACCCGGGGGGTTCACCCCTCCACTTT.

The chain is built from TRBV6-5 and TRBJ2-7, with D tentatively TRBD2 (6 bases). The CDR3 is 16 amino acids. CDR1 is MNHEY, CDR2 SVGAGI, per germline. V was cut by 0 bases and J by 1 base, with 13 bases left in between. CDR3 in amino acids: CASSYSSGLGSYEQYF. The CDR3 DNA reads TGTGCCAGCAGTTACTCCTCGGGACTCGGGTCCTACGAGCAGTACTTC.

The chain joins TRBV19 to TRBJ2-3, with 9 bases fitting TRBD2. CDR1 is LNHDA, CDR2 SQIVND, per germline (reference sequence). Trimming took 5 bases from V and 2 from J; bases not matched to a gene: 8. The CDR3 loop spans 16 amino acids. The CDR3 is CASSSRASGVTDTQYF. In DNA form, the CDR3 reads TGTGCCAGTAGTTCCCGGGCTAGCGGGGTCACAGATACGCAGTATTTT. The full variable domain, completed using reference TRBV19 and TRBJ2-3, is DGGITQSPKYLFRKEGQNVTLSCEQNLNHDAMYWYRQDPGQGLRLIYYSQIVNDFQKGDIAEGYSVSREKKESFPLTVTSAQKNPTAFYLCASSSRASGVTDTQYFGPGTRLTVL.

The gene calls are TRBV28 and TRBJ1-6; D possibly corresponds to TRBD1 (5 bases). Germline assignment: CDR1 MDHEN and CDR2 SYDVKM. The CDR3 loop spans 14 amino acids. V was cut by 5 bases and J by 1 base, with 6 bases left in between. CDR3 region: CASSAGSYNSPLHF. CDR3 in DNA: TGTGCCAGCAGTGCAGGGTCCTATAATTCACCCCTCCACTTT. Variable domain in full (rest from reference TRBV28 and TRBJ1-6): DVKVTQSSRYLVKRTGEKVFLECVQDMDHENMFWYRQDPGLGLRLIYFSYDVKMKEKGDIPEGYSVSREKKERFSLILESASTNQTSMYLCASSAGSYNSPLHFGNGTRLTVT.

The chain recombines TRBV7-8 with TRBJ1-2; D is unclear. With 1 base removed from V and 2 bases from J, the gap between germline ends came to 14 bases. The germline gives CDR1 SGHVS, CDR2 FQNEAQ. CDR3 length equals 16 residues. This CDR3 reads CASSLVAGEDNYGYTF. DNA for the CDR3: TGTGCCAGCAGCTTAGTGGCGGGAGAGGACAACTATGGCTACACCTTC.

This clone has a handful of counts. The CDR3 here is CASSLGTGIYEQYF. CDR3 in DNA: TGTGCCAGCAGCCTAGGGACAGGGATCTACGAGCAGTACTTC. The chain links TRBV16 to TRBJ2-7, with 9 bases aligning to TRBD1. The trim removed 4 bases at V and 3 bases at J, leaving 4 bases unmatched. This CDR3 has 14 residues. Germline V CDR1 and CDR2: KGHSY, FQNENV.

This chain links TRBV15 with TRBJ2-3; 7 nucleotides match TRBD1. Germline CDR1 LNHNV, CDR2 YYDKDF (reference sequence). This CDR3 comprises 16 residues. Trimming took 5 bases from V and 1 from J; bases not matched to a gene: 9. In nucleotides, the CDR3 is TGTGCCACCAGCCCCCGACAGGGATGGGGCACAGATACGCAGTATTTT. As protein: CATSPRQGWGTDTQYF. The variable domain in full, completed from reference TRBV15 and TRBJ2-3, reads DAMVIQNPRYQVTQFGKPVTLSCSQTLNHNVMYWYQQKSSQAPKLLFHYYDKDFNNEADTPDNFQSRRPNTSFCFLDIRSPGLGDTAMYLCATSPRQGWGTDTQYFGPGTRLTVL.

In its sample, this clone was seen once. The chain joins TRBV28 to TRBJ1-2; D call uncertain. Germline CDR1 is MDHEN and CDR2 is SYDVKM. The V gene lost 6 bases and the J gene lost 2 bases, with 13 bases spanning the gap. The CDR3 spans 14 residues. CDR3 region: CASSRLSGNYGYTF. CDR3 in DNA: TGTGCCAGCAGCCGACTATCGGGGAACTATGGCTACACCTTC.

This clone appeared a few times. CDR3 residues: CASSTTGNTEAFF. The CDR3 region has the DNA TGTGCCAGCAGCACAACAGGGAACACTGAAGCTTTCTTT. The rearrangement uses TRBV7-3 and TRBJ1-1, with D possibly TRBD1 on 5 matching bases. Trimming stripped 5 bases from V and 1 base from J, with 8 bases between. The CDR3 length is 13 residues. CDR1 and CDR2 (germline): SGHTA, FQGTGA. The entire variable domain, with the rest obtained from reference TRBV7-3 and TRBJ1-1, is as follows: GAGVSQTPSNKVTEKGKYVELRCDPISGHTALYWYRQSLGQGPEFLIYFQGTGAADDSGLPNDRFFAVRPEGSVSTLKIQRTERGDSAVYLCASSTTGNTEAFFGQGTRLTVV.

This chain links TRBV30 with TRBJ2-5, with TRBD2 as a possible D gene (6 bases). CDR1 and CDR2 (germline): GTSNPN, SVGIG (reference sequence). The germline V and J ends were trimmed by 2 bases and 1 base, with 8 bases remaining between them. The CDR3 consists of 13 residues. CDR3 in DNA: TGTGCCTGGAGTCGGGGGATCCAAGAGACCCAGTACTTC. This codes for CAWSRGIQETQYF.

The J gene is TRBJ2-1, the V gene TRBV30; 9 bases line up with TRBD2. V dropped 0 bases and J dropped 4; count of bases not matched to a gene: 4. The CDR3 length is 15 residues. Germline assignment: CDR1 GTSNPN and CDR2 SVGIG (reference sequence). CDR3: CAWSVIAGAYNEQFF. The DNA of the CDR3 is TGTGCCTGGAGTGTAATAGCGGGAGCGTACAATGAGCAGTTCTTC.

The CDR3 nucleotides read TGTGCCAGCAGACCCCAGGGGATAGGAACTGAAGCTTTCTTT. Translating gives CASRPQGIGTEAFF. The chain combines TRBV6-5 with TRBJ1-1; weak D call: TRBD1 (6 bases). The CDR3 contains 14 residues. V was trimmed by 6 bases and J by 5 bases, leaving 16 bases between them. Germline CDR1 and CDR2: MNHEY and SVGAGI.

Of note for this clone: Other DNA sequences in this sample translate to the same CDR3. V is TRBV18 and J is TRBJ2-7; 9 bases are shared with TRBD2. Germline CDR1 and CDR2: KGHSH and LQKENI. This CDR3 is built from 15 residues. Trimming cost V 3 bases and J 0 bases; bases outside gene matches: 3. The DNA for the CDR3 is TGTGCCAGCTCACCGGAAGCGGGGGGCTCCTACGAGCAGTACTTC. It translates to CASSPEAGGSYEQYF.

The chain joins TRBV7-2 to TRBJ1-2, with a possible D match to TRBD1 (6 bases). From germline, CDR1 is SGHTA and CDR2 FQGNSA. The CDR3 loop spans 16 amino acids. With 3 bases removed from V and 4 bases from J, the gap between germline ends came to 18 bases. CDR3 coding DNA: TGTGCCAGCAGCTTTCCGAAACAGGGTTCTGGCTATGGCTACACCTTC. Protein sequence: CASSFPKQGSGYGYTF.

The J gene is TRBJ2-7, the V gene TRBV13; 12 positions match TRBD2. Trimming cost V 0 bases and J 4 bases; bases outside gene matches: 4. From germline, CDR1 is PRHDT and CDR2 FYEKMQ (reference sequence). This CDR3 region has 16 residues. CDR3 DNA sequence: TGTGCCAGCAGCTTAGGACTAGCGGGGGGCCGGTACGAGCAGTACTTC. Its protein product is CASSLGLAGGRYEQYF.

In DNA form, the CDR3 reads TGCGCCAGCAGTTATCGTAGCGCCTCACAGGGTAGGTACGAGCAGTACTTC. It specifies CASSYRSASQGRYEQYF. The genes are TRBV5-1 and TRBJ2-7; TRBD1 might be the D (6 bases). The V gene lost 5 bases and the J gene lost 4 bases, with 25 bases spanning the gap. The CDR3 consists of 17 residues. Germline CDR1 SGHRS, CDR2 YFSETQ.

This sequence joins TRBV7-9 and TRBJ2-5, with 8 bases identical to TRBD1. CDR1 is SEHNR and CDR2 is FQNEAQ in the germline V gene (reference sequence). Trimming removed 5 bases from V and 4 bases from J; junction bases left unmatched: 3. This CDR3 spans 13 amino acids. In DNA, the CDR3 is TGTGCCAGCAGCCTAGGACAGGGAGAGACCCAGTACTTC. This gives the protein CASSLGQGETQYF.

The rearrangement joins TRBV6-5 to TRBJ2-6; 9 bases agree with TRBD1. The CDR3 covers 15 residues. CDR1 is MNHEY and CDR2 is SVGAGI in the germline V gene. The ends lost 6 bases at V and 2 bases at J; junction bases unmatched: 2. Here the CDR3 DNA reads TGTGCCAGCAGCCGGGACAGGGCTGGGGCCAACGTCCTGACTTTC. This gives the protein CASSRDRAGANVLTF.

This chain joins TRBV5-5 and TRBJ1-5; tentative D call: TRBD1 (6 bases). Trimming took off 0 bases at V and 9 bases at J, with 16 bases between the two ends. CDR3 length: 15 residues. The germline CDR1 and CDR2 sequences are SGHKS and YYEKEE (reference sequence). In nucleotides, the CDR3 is TGTGCCAGCAGCTTGGCCGTGACAGGCGCCTCGCCCCAGCATTTT. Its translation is CASSLAVTGASPQHF.

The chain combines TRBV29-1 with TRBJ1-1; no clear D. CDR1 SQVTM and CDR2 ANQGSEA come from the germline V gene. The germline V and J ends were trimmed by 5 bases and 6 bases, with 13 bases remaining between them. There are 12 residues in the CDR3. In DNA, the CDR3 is TGCAGCGTTCATCCGGTCGGGTCTGAAGCTTTCTTT. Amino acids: CSVHPVGSEAFF.